This is a list of T cell receptor beta chains from one sample in a study of CD8 T cells in Susac syndrome. Via MiXCR, TCRdb re-called the immunoSEQ multiplex PCR reads, giving one row per CDR3 protein. Altogether about 140,000 distinct CDR3 sequences are present, just under 95% being singletons, with the ten largest covering under 0.2%. Sequenced input: CD8+ T cells from PBMCs. Receptor source: a human donor with Susac syndrome. Each CDR3 is given with its conserved first and last residue. The order of the fields is clone size, V gene, D gene, J gene, CDR3 protein. The D gene is left open where the match is weak. A row's size may be missing; if present it is once, few, many or a size class.

.,TRBV21-1,.,TRBJ1-1,CASSKTASGRGTEAFF
.,TRBV12-3/TRBV12-4,.,TRBJ2-7,CASSFGVHEQYF
.,TRBV12-3/TRBV12-4,.,TRBJ2-4,CASSPRVVYRGIQYF
.,TRBV25-1,.,TRBJ2-7,CASSKSLGIRTYEQYF
.,TRBV25-1,TRBD1,TRBJ1-2,CASSDEGGGRISYGYTF
.,TRBV7-9,.,TRBJ2-5,CASSLDQKRDNQETQYF
.,TRBV7-6,TRBD2,TRBJ2-1,CASSLDLLTSGSNEQFF
.,TRBV11-2,.,TRBJ2-7,CASSSGRHLSGFHEQYF
.,TRBV25-1,TRBD1,TRBJ1-5,CASSGTGAYQPQHF
.,TRBV9,.,TRBJ2-7,CASSVEAEYYEQYF
.,TRBV27,TRBD1,TRBJ2-1,CASNLRQGSYNEQFF
.,TRBV20-1,.,TRBJ2-1,CSADSGDLYNEQFF
once,TRBV2,.,TRBJ1-5,CASSIPSGQPQHF
.,TRBV19,TRBD1,TRBJ1-1,CASRPGQGLLNTEAFF
.,TRBV20-1,TRBD2,TRBJ2-1,CSAPGTSGDNEQFF
.,TRBV11-2,.,TRBJ1-2,CASTSVVLGGYTF
.,TRBV7-2,TRBD1,TRBJ1-5,CASSFLDRVRNQPQHF
.,TRBV6-2/TRBV6-3,TRBD1,TRBJ1-2,CASSYSRTGDGYTF
once,TRBV6-5,.,TRBJ2-1,CASSYGDRKQFF
.,TRBV27,.,TRBJ1-4,CASSLRPSEKLFF
.,TRBV4-1,TRBD2,TRBJ2-7,CASSPTAGLPTYEQYF
few,TRBV25-1,.,TRBJ2-7,CASSEYEQYF